This entry lists 20 T cell receptor beta chains sequenced from one sample in a study of cytomegalovirus exposure and HLA in healthy donors. 13 Jbeta primers and 60 Vbeta primers were used for the PCR. The data were produced by immunoSEQ multiplex PCR, yet TCRdb's version contains in-frame clones alone and is incomplete. In the table there are some 150,000 clones, over 60% of which are singletons. Sequenced input: PBMCs. The receptors were gathered from a man in his forties in good health and CMV-seropositive.

The chain is built from TRBV10-1 and TRBJ2-7; 8 bases fit TRBD1. The CDR3 length is 14 residues. The germline V gene encodes CDR1 WNHNN and CDR2 SYGVQD (reference sequence). V was pared by 3 bases and J by 4 bases, with 5 bases of the junction left unmatched. The CDR3 DNA is TGCGCCAGCAGTGACCAGACAGGGGTGTACGAGCAGTACTTC. It yields the protein CASSDQTGVYEQYF.

The rearrangement links TRBV9 to TRBJ1-3; D remains ambiguous. The CDR3 consists of 14 residues. The V end lost 4 bases, the J end lost 4 bases, and 12 bases lay between the germline ends. Germline V gene data show CDR1 as SGDLS and CDR2 as YYNGEE. This CDR3 is CASSPGSPGNTIYF. The CDR3 nucleotides are TGTGCCAGCAGCCCGGGGTCCCCGGGAAACACCATATATTTT.

The chain is built from TRBV5-1 and TRBJ1-2; TRBD1 might be the D (5 bases). Germline-derived CDR1 and CDR2 are SGHRS and YFSETQ. Trimming took off 0 bases at V and 0 bases at J, with 9 bases between the two ends. The length of the CDR3 is 15 residues. The CDR3 region has the DNA TGCGCCAGCAGCTTGGGGGGGGAAGCTAACTATGGCTACACCTTC. Translation: CASSLGGEANYGYTF.

Notes on this clone: Other DNA sequences from this sample encode an identical CDR3 as well. The rearrangement uses TRBV13 and TRBJ2-7; 12 nucleotides match TRBD2. This CDR3 has 16 amino acids. V was clipped by 4 bases and J by 4 bases; unmatched bases: 8. From germline, CDR1 is PRHDT and CDR2 FYEKMQ (reference sequence). CDR3 DNA sequence: TGTGCCAGCAGCTCCCAGGTCGGGACTAGCGGGTACGAGCAGTACTTC. It encodes CASSSQVGTSGYEQYF.

V gene TRBV11-3 combines with J gene TRBJ2-7; possibly TRBD1 for D (7 bases). The CDR3 loop spans 14 amino acids. The germline gives CDR1 SGHNT, CDR2 YENEEA. The V and J ends lost 5 bases and 0 bases respectively, with 11 bases between them. CDR3 region: CASSRGTDSYEQYF. The CDR3 bases are TGTGCCAGCAGCCGCGGGACAGACTCCTACGAGCAGTACTTC.

The chain has TRBV20-1 and TRBJ2-1; TRBD2 matches at 9 bases. Germline CDR1 reads DFQATT; CDR2 reads SNEGSKA (reference sequence). Germline trimming cut 6 bases from V and 13 bases from J; bases unmatched to any gene: 7. The CDR3 extends over 11 amino acids. In DNA, the CDR3 is TGCAGTGCCCCCAGCGGGAGGAGTCAGTTCTTC. This sequence encodes CSAPSGRSQFF.

This rearrangement joins TRBV6-5 to TRBJ1-4, with D possibly being TRBD1 (6 bases). CDR3 length equals 15 residues. The V gene's germline CDR1 is MNHEY and CDR2 SVGAGI. Deletions cut 1 base from V and 7 bases from J, with 13 bases between. CDR3 amino acids: CASSYYGGRGEKLFF. The CDR3 DNA reads TGTGCCAGCAGTTACTATGGGGGCCGGGGTGAAAAACTGTTTTTT.

This chain uses TRBV29-1 with TRBJ2-5, with 11 bases that match TRBD1. Trimming cost V 7 bases and J 1 base; bases outside gene matches: 11. CDR3 length: 16 amino acids. Germline CDR1 SQVTM, CDR2 ANQGSEA. CDR3 sequence: CSAPGRDRGIQETQYF. The CDR3 DNA is TGCAGCGCCCCTGGCCGGGACAGGGGGATCCAAGAGACCCAGTACTTC.

The V gene is TRBV28, the J gene TRBJ1-2; 11 bases align to TRBD1. Germline trimming cut 5 bases from V and 0 bases from J; bases unmatched to any gene: 8. The CDR3 totals 17 residues. Germline assignment: CDR1 MDHEN and CDR2 SYDVKM. Here the CDR3 DNA reads TGTGCCAGCAGTCCCCCGGGACAGGGGGATTCTAACTATGGCTACACCTTC. Amino acids: CASSPPGQGDSNYGYTF.

The V gene is TRBV19, the J gene TRBJ2-2; D unresolved. The germline V gene has CDR1 LNHDA and CDR2 SQIVND (reference sequence). The CDR3 runs to 15 residues. V was trimmed by 2 bases and J by 4 bases, leaving 11 bases between them. The CDR3 DNA follows: TGTGCCAGTAGTATACGCCTAGTTAGCACCGGGGAGCTGTTTTTT. Translated, it gives CASSIRLVSTGELFF.

The genes are TRBV11-2 and TRBJ2-7; no clear D. This CDR3 is 13 amino acids long. Germline values: CDR1 SGHAT, CDR2 FQNNGV. V was cut by 5 bases and J by 2 bases, with 10 bases left in between. CDR3 in amino acids: CASSPLTTYEQYF. The CDR3 nucleotides read TGTGCCAGCAGCCCTTTAACTACCTACGAGCAGTACTTC.

V usage is TRBV29-1 and J usage is TRBJ1-1; no definite D call. Germline CDR1 is SQVTM and CDR2 is ANQGSEA. The CDR3 loop spans 12 amino acids. V lost 3 bases to trimming and J lost 10 bases, with 15 bases between them. The DNA for the CDR3 is TGCAGCGTTGACCCCGGCGGCTTGGTAGCTTTCTTT. Its translation: CSVDPGGLVAFF.

The sample holds one count of this clone. The rearrangement uses TRBV4-1 and TRBJ1-2; D is possibly TRBD1 (6 bases). The CDR3 has 17 residues. CDR1 and CDR2 from the germline V gene are MGHRA and YSYEKL. Trimming took 2 bases from V and 8 from J, leaving 24 bases between them. The CDR3 DNA reads TGCGCCAGCAGCCAAACTTTATTGACCGGGACACGGCGGGGCTACACCTTC. Translated: CASSQTLLTGTRRGYTF.

Ten or more counts support this clone. The CDR3: CAISESGQGREAFF. Here the CDR3 DNA reads TGTGCCATCAGTGAGTCGGGACAGGGGCGAGAAGCTTTCTTT. The chain recombines TRBV10-3 with TRBJ1-1; 10 nucleotides agree with TRBD1. J gave up 8 bases and V 0 bases, and 3 bases lay outside the gene matches. The germline CDR1 and CDR2 sequences are ENHRY and SYGVKD. The CDR3 spans 14 residues.

The chain combines TRBV7-2 with TRBJ2-1; perhaps TRBD1 as D (6 bases). Per the germline V gene, CDR1 is SGHTA and CDR2 is FQGNSA. The CDR3 extends over 13 amino acids. Trimming stripped 8 bases from V and 0 bases from J, with 8 bases between. CDR3 sequence reads: CASGQSSYNEQFF. Here the CDR3 DNA reads TGTGCCAGCGGACAGAGCTCCTACAATGAGCAGTTCTTC.

The V and J genes are TRBV2 and TRBJ2-1; D remains unclear. V was cut by 5 bases and J by 6 bases, with 8 bases left in between. CDR3 size: 12 residues. The germline V gene encodes CDR1 SNHLY and CDR2 FYNNEI. Here the CDR3 DNA reads TGTGCCAGCAGTACACAGTCCAATGAGCAGTTCTTC. Protein sequence: CASSTQSNEQFF.

The rearrangement uses TRBV7-3 and TRBJ2-5, with 7 bases aligning to TRBD1. Per the germline V gene, CDR1 is SGHTA and CDR2 is FQGTGA. This CDR3 region has 17 residues. Trimming took 2 bases from V and 5 from J; bases not matched to a gene: 14. CDR3 region: CASSLHGTAKSGETQYF. CDR3 bases: TGTGCCAGCAGCTTACACGGGACAGCGAAGTCCGGGGAGACCCAGTACTTC.

The CDR3 bases are TGTGCCAGCAGCCGTGGGGGCGGGAGTAGAGGTAATGAGCAGTTCTTC. Translation: CASSRGGGSRGNEQFF. J is TRBJ2-1 and V is TRBV5-4; D is possibly TRBD2 (7 bases). This CDR3 contains 16 residues. In germline, CDR1 is SGHNT, CDR2 YYREEE (reference sequence). V lost 4 bases and J 7 bases, leaving 21 bases between the germline ends. The full variable domain, with the rest looked up from reference TRBV5-4 and TRBJ2-1, is ETGVTQSPTHLIKTRGQQVTLRCSSQSGHNTVSWYQQALGQGPQFIFQYYREEENGRGNFPPRFSGLQFPNYSSELNVNALELDDSALYLCASSRGGGSRGNEQFFGPGTRLTVL.

The rearrangement joins TRBV10-3 to TRBJ2-5; TRBD1 agrees at 7 bases. The DNA matches TRBJ2-7 better at its end, which makes the J call doubtful. Germline CDR1 ENHRY, CDR2 SYGVKD. The CDR3 runs 14 residues. The CDR3 region is CAISVGQSSYEQYF. CDR3 DNA sequence: TGTGCCATCAGTGTGGGACAGAGCTCCTACGAGCAGTACTTC.

The chain recombines TRBV6-5 with TRBJ1-4; D perhaps matches TRBD1 (5 bases). Trimming took 0 bases from V and 0 from J, leaving 5 bases between them. The CDR3 runs to 15 residues. Germline V gene lookup returns CDR1 MNHEY and CDR2 SVGAGI. CDR3 bases: TGTGCCAGCAGTTACTCCAGGGCAACTAATGAAAAACTGTTTTTT. This gives the protein CASSYSRATNEKLFF.